This record concerns one T cell receptor beta chain sequence. Looked up from germline, CDR1 is SGHTA and CDR2 is FQGNSA. V lost 7 bases and J 13 bases, leaving 29 bases between the germline ends. This CDR3 comprises 16 residues. Sequencing was done on patients that had shown CD8+CD57+ cell expansion by flow cytometry. The data were obtained in a study of CD8+CD57+ T cells in acquired aplastic anemia. Researchers used genomic DNA as the template to profile TCR beta VDJ and CDR3. In TCRdb, the reads were re-called with MiXCR into one record per CDR3 protein. The repertoire holds approximately 250,000 distinct CDR3 sequences, with less than 85% as singletons.

This receptor was identified in a human donor with aplastic anemia. V usage is TRBV7-2 and J usage is TRBJ2-1; D may be TRBD1 (6 bases). Material: sorted CD4+, CD8+, or CD8+CD57+ T cells (not recorded which) from PBMCs. As DNA, the CDR3 is TGTGCCAGCAACCCGGACAGAAGCTCCTACGAGCAGTACCAGTTCTTC. It specifies CASNPDRSSYEQYQFF.